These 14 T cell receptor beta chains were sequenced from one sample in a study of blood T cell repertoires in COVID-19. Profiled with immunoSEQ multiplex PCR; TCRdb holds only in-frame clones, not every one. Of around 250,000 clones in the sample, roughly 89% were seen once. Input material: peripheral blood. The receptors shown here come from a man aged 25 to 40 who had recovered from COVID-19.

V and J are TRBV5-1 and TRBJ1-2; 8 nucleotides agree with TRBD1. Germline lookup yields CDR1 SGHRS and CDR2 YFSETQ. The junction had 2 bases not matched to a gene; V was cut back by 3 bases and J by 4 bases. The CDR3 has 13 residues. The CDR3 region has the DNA TGCGCCAGCAGCTGGACAGGGATCTATGGCTACACCTTC. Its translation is CASSWTGIYGYTF.

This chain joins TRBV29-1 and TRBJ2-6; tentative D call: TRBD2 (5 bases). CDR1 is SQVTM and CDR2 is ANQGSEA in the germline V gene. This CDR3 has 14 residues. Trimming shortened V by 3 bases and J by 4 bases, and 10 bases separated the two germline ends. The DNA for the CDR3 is TGCAGCGTTGACGGGGAGACCGGGGCCAACGTCCTGACTTTC. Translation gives CSVDGETGANVLTF.

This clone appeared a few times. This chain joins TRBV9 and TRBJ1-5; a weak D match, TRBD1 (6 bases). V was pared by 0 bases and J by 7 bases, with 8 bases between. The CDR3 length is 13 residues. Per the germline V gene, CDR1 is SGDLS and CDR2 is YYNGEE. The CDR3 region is CASSVDGQQPQHF. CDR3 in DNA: TGTGCCAGCAGCGTAGATGGACAGCAGCCCCAGCATTTT.

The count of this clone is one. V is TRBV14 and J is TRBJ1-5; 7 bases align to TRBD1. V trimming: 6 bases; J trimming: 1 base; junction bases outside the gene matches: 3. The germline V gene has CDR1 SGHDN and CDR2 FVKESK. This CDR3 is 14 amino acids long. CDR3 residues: CASRAGGSNQPQHF. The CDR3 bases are TGTGCCAGCAGAGCAGGGGGGAGCAATCAGCCCCAGCATTTT.

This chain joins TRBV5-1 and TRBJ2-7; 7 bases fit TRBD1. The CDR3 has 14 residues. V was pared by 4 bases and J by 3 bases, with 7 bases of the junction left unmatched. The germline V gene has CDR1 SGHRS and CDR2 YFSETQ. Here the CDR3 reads CASSRGQSNYEQYF. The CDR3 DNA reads TGCGCCAGCAGCCGGGGACAGTCAAACTACGAGCAGTACTTC. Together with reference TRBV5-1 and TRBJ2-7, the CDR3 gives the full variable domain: KAGVTQTPRYLIKTRGQQVTLSCSPISGHRSVSWYQQTPGQGLQFLFEYFSETQRNKGNFPGRFSGRQFSNSRSEMNVSTLELGDSALYLCASSRGQSNYEQYFGPGTRLTVT.

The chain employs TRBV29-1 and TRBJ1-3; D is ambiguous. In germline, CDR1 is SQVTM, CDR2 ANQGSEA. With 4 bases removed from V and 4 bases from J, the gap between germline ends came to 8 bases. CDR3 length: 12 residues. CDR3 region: CSVGEPGNTIYF. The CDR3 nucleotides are TGCAGCGTTGGGGAGCCGGGAAACACCATATATTTT.

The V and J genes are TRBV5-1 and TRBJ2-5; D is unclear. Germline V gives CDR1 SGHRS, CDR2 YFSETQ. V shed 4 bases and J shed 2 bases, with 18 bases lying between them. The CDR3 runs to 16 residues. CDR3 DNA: TGCGCCAGCAGCCGTTACTCCAACCCCTCTCAAGAGACCCAGTACTTC. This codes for CASSRYSNPSQETQYF.

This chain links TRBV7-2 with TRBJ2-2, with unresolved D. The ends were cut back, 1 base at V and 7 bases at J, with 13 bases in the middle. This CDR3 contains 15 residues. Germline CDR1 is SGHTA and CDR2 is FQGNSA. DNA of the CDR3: TGTGCCAGCAGCTTAGTGAATAGTCTTGTCGGGGAGCTGTTTTTT. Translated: CASSLVNSLVGELFF.

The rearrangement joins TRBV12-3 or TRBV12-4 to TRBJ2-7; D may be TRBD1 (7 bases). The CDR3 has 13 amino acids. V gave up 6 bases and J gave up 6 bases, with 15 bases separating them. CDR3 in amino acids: CASSRRQGGEQYF. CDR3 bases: TGTGCCAGCAGCCGTCGACAGGGAGGCGAGCAGTACTTC.

In nucleotides, the CDR3 is TGTGCCTGGAGTGATCTGCCGGGGAGGCCTGAAGCTTTCTTT. Protein product: CAWSDLPGRPEAFF. The rearrangement joins TRBV30 to TRBJ1-1, with D uncertain. With 1 base removed from V and 6 bases from J, the gap between germline ends came to 15 bases. CDR3 length: 14 residues. Germline V gene sequence: CDR1 GTSNPN, CDR2 SVGIG (reference sequence).

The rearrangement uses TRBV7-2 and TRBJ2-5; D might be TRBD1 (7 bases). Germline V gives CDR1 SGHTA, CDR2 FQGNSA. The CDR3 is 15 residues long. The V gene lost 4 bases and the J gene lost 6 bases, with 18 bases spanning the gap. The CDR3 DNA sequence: TGTGCCAGCAGCTCATTGGAGGGGGCGGGGAAGACCCAGTACTTC. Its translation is CASSSLEGAGKTQYF.

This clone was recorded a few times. The chain's CDR3 is CASSLGLAGSGEQYF. The CDR3 DNA reads TGTGCCAGCAGCTTGGGACTAGCGGGGTCGGGCGAGCAGTACTTC. The chain is built from TRBV5-4 and TRBJ2-7; 11 positions agree with TRBD2. CDR3 length: 15 amino acids. Trimming at V came to 0 bases and at J to 6 bases, leaving 5 bases not matched to a gene. In germline, CDR1 is SGHNT, CDR2 YYREEE (reference sequence).

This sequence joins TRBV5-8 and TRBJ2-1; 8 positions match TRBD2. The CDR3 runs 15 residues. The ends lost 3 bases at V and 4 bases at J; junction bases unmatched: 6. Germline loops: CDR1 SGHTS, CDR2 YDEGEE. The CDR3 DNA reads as TGTGCCAGCAGCTCCTCGGGGGGGATTTACAATGAGCAGTTCTTC. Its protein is CASSSSGGIYNEQFF. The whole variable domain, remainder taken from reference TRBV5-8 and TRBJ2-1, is EAGVTQSPTHLIKTRGQQATLRCSPISGHTSVYWYQQALGLGLQFLLWYDEGEERNRGNFPPRFSGRQFPNYSSELNVNALELEDSALYLCASSSSGGIYNEQFFGPGTRLTVL.

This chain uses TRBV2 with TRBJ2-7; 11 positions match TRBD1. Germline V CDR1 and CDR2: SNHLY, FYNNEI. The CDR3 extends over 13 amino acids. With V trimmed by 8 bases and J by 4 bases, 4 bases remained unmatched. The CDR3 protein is CASRTGGAYEQYF. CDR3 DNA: TGTGCCAGCCGGACAGGGGGCGCGTACGAGCAGTACTTC.